This T cell receptor (beta chain) was sequenced in a study of blood T cell repertoires in COVID-19 (dated by TCRdb to about 2020). Regarding the complete study: The collaborator samples originated in the United States, Italy and Spain and spanned the acute and convalescent phases of COVID-19. The material from the prospective study consisted of cDNA or gDNA derived from T cells, B-cell-depleted T cells, or PBMCs. Subjects who had been exposed to COVID-19, were actively infected with it, or had recovered from it provided the deeply sampled blood TCRbeta repertoires that made up the dataset. The repertoires were released in a freely available public database intended as a resource for research on the immune response to SARS-CoV-2. The samples were drawn from the first 160 participants of the ongoing ImmuneRACE study and from more than 1,000 subjects provided by 6 global collaborators. Nearly every sample came with metadata listing a de-identified subject ID, COVID-19 status, age in years and sex. Where available, HLA class I and class II types were taken from metadata supplied by the sample provider and were not determined by assay-based typing.

The germline V gene supplies CDR1 KGHSH and CDR2 LQKENI. Measured from the cysteine to the phenylalanine, the CDR3 is 15 residues long. Kept here is only the CDR3 DNA, which spans 45 bases and is read in frame from base 1. Regarding this clone: Its antigen remains unidentified. A read error may produce the germline difference seen at one junction end. This sample includes further DNA sequences coding for the same CDR3.

Summary of the overall study and its limitations: Clinical and demographic metadata were provided uncurated, with the amount varying by source and participant.

In the prospective study, participants were about 18 to 95 years old, resided in about two dozen geographic areas of the United States, and were enrolled through a virtual design. Cohort assignment in the prospective study relied on participant-reported clinical history from a screening survey and a study questionnaire. Recovered participants in ImmuneRACE Cohort 3 were defined as having two consecutive negative NP/OP PCR tests, clearance from a healthcare professional, or resolution of symptoms. In the prospective study, whole blood, serum and a nasopharyngeal or oropharyngeal swab were collected from each participant by mobile phlebotomists. Participants in the prospective study had the option to provide additional blood draws and questionnaires over an approximately two-month period. Prospective study blood samples were shipped either frozen or at room temperature before DNA extraction. The immunoSEQ Assay, a bias-controlled multiplex PCR, was used to amplify TCRbeta CDR3 regions from genomic DNA. As for the original processing: Within the assay, amplification of reference gene primers was used to estimate how many nucleated cells each sample contained. To quantify the absolute abundance of each unique TCRbeta CDR3 rearrangement, sequence reads were collapsed and filtered. For each sample, productive Simpson clonality was calculated as the square root of Simpson's diversity index over productive rearrangements. TCRdb took over this immuneACCESS table, retaining in-frame rearrangements with V and J assigned. Such tables are incomplete; in checked studies, under half of the missing clones stem from an unresolved V gene, and the remainder is unexplained. V, J and clone size reflect that table, while D and trimming were determined from the DNA. In this sample the table shows approximately 380,000 clones, approximately 90% of which occur a single time. The ten top clones hold more than 0.95% of the sample.

The receptor was derived from a woman between 18 and 29 years old who had recovered from COVID-19. Material: PBMCs or T cells enriched from blood (not recorded which). The rearrangement combines TRBV18 with TRBJ2-7, and TRBD2 aligns with 11 junction nucleotides. DNA sequence: TGTGCCAGCTCGCCACTAGCGGGAGACTCCTACGAGCAGTACTTC. It is translated as CASSPLAGDSYEQYF.